This T cell receptor (beta chain) is drawn from a study of T cell responses to AZD1222 COVID-19 vaccine. For this clone: Its matching antigen is unknown.

Study-level results: After the peak T cell response, and only then, were repertoires sampled. Vaccine-associated CD4 TCRs ranged over spike, dominating at 160-218 and 743-854.

This CDR3 spans 15 amino acids. Looked up from germline, CDR1 is SGHKS and CDR2 is YYEKEE (reference sequence). Trimming took 0 bases from V and 7 from J; bases not matched to a gene: 2. Sequenced by immunoSEQ multiplex PCR; TCRdb stores in-frame clones only, minus some. The table includes 110,000 or so clones, about 92% detected once. The V and J genes are TRBV5-5 and TRBJ2-1; 12 positions agree with TRBD2. The origin of this receptor is an adult in good health. Sequenced material: peripheral blood, taken on day 0 of MenACWY control vaccination. The CDR3 bases are TGTGCCAGCAGCTTGGCACTAGCGGGGGGAAATGAGCAGTTCTTC. This encodes CASSLALAGGNEQFF.